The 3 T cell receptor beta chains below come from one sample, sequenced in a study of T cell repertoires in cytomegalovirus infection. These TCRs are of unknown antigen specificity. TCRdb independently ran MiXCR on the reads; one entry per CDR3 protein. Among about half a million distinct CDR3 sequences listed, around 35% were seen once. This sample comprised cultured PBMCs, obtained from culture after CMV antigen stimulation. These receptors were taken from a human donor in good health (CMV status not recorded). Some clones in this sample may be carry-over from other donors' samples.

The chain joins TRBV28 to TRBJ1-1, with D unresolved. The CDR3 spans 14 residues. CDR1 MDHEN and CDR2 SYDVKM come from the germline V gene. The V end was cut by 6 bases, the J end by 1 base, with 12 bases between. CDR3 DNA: TGTGCCAGCAGGAAGAGGCCTGCGAACACTGAAGCTTTCTTT. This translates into CASRKRPANTEAFF.

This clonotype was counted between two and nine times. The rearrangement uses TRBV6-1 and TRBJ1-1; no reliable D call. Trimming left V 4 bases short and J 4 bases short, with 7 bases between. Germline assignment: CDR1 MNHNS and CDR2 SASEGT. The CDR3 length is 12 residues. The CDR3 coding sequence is TGTGCCAGCAGTGTTGAGGGCACTGAAGCTTTCTTT. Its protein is CASSVEGTEAFF.

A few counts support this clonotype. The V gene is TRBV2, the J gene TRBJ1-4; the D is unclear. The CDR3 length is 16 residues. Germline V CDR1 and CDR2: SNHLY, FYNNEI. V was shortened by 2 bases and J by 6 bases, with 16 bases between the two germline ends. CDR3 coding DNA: TGTGCCAGCAGTGAAAGTATGGGAGGAGGATATGAAAAACTGTTTTTT. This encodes CASSESMGGGYEKLFF.